This T cell receptor beta chain was retrieved from a study of HIV-infected patients and healthy controls (dated by TCRdb to the mid-2010s). This clonotype was found a few times. What this receptor recognizes is not known. Base qualities are not recorded, but no much larger clone differs from it by a single base. The cysteine opens and the phenylalanine closes a CDR3 of 12 amino acids. The DNA shown is the 36-base CDR3, in frame from base 1. CDR1 and CDR2, per the germline V gene, are MNHNS and SASEGT. V sheds 5 bases and J sheds 15 bases, leaving 17 bases between their ends. Library creation used 5' RACE. The data were produced on an Illumina MiSeq. The public reads were run again by TCRdb, first through fastp at Q25 and then through MiXCR, and only productive beta chains were kept. Here each entry gathers all rows of one CDR3 protein and keeps the most common genes and DNA. The sample table lists tens of thousands of distinct CDR3 sequences, less than 20% of them with a count of one. In total, the top ten clones hold approximately 5.3% of the sample.

This receptor chain uses TRBV6-1 and TRBJ2-1; no D segment can be confidently identified. The TCR originated in a human donor in good health. The sample comprised CD4+ T cells from blood. The DNA reads as follows: TGTGCCAGCAGTCCAAGGGCAGGCCTTTCGTTCTTC. Translated, it reads CASSPRAGLSFF.